Listed below are T cell receptor beta chains from one sample, sequenced in a study of T cell responses to AZD1222 COVID-19 vaccine. Here immunoSEQ multiplex PCR was the method, and the copy in TCRdb shows in-frame clones only, minus some. The sample has 150,000 to 200,000 clones, 90% to 95% seen once. The sequences come from peripheral blood, collected on day 0 of AZD1222 vaccination. The source is an adult in good health. Each CDR3 is given with its conserved first and last residue. The order of the fields is D gene, J gene, V gene, CDR3 DNA, CDR3 protein. D genes are given only for firm matches.

d_call: TRBD2
j_call: TRBJ2-1
v_call: TRBV9
cdr3_nt: TGTGCCAGCAGCGGAACTAGCGGGGCCTACAATGAGCAGTTCTTC
cdr3_aa: CASSGTSGAYNEQFF

d_call: TRBD1
j_call: TRBJ1-6
v_call: TRBV25-1
cdr3_nt: TGTGCCAGCACTTCGGGACAGAAGAATTCACCCCTCCACTTT
cdr3_aa: CASTSGQKNSPLHF

d_call: NA
j_call: TRBJ1-6
v_call: TRBV28
cdr3_nt: TGTGCCAGCAGTTTAGGGGGTTCTGGCTATAATTCACCCCTCCACTTT
cdr3_aa: CASSLGGSGYNSPLHF

d_call: NA
j_call: TRBJ2-7
v_call: TRBV7-6
cdr3_nt: TGTGCCAGCAGCTTAGCGCAAGGGCCTTCCTACGAGCAGTACTTC
cdr3_aa: CASSLAQGPSYEQYF

d_call: NA
j_call: TRBJ1-2
v_call: TRBV28
cdr3_nt: TGTGCCAGCAGCGTGGGGGGTCCCCCTTTCAATGGCTACACCTTC
cdr3_aa: CASSVGGPPFNGYTF

d_call: NA
j_call: TRBJ2-7
v_call: TRBV5-6
cdr3_nt: TGTGCCAGCAGTTACGACCGGATCGAGCAGTACTTC
cdr3_aa: CASSYDRIEQYF

d_call: NA
j_call: TRBJ2-1
v_call: TRBV3-1/TRBV3-2
cdr3_nt: TGTGCCAGCCACCGGGGTTACCCCTACAATGAGCAGTTCTTC
cdr3_aa: CASHRGYPYNEQFF

d_call: NA
j_call: TRBJ2-7
v_call: TRBV6-6
cdr3_nt: TGTGCCAGCAGTTACCCCCCCGGGTACGAGCAGTACTTC
cdr3_aa: CASSYPPGYEQYF

d_call: NA
j_call: TRBJ2-7
v_call: TRBV7-9
cdr3_nt: TGTGCCAGCAGCCCCGTCGGTGATGGGCTCGGCGAGCAGTACTTC
cdr3_aa: CASSPVGDGLGEQYF

d_call: NA
j_call: TRBJ2-1
v_call: TRBV9
cdr3_nt: TGTGCCAGCAGCCCATCAATAGCGAGCTCCTACAATGAGCAGTTCTTC
cdr3_aa: CASSPSIASSYNEQFF

d_call: TRBD2
j_call: TRBJ2-2
v_call: TRBV5-1
cdr3_nt: TGCGCCAGCAGCTCGAATACTCCGGGACTAGCGGGCGTAACGAACACCGGGGAGCTGTTTTTT
cdr3_aa: CASSSNTPGLAGVTNTGELFF

d_call: NA
j_call: TRBJ2-3
v_call: TRBV2
cdr3_nt: TGTGCCAGCAGCTACTTCGAACTACCGAGCACAGATACGCAGTATTTT
cdr3_aa: CASSYFELPSTDTQYF

d_call: NA
j_call: TRBJ1-1
v_call: TRBV19
cdr3_nt: TGTGCCAGTAGGGGGCAGGGGTTCACTGAAGCTTTCTTT
cdr3_aa: CASRGQGFTEAFF

d_call: NA
j_call: TRBJ1-5
v_call: TRBV6-5
cdr3_nt: TGTGCCAGCAGAAAGGACAGCTATCAGCCCCAGCATTTT
cdr3_aa: CASRKDSYQPQHF

d_call: TRBD2
j_call: TRBJ2-5
v_call: TRBV3-1/TRBV3-2
cdr3_nt: TGTGCCAGCAGCCAAGTAGCGGGGACCCCAGAAGAGACCCAGTACTTC
cdr3_aa: CASSQVAGTPEETQYF